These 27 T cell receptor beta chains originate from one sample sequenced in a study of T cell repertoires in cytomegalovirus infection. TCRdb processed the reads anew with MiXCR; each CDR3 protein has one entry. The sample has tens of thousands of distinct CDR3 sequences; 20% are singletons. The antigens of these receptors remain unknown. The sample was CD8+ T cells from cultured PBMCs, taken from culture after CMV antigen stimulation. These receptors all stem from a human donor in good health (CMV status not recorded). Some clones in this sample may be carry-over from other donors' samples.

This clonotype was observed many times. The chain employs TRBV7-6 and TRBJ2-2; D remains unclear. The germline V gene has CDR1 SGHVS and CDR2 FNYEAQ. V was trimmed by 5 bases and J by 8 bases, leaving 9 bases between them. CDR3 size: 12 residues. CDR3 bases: TGTGCCAGCAGCCCTTTAGGTGGGGAGCTGTTTTTT. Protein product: CASSPLGGELFF.

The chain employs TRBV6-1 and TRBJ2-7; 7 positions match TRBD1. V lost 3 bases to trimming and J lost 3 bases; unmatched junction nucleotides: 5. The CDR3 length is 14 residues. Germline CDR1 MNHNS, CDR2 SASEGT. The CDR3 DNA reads TGTGCCAGCAGTGACTGGGACAGCGGCTACGAGCAGTACTTC. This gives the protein CASSDWDSGYEQYF.

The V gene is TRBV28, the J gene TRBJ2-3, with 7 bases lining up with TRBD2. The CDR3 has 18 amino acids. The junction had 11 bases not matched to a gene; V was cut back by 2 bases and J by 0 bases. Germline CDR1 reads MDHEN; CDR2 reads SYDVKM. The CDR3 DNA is TGTGCCAGCAGTTTACTGGCGGGGGAGATGTCTAGCACAGATACGCAGTATTTT. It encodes CASSLLAGEMSSTDTQYF.

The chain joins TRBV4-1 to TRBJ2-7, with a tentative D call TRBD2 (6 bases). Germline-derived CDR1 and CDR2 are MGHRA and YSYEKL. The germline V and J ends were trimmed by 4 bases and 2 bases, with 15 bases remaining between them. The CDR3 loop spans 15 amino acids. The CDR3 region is CASSRGEDGAYEQYF. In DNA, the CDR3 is TGCGCCAGCAGCCGGGGGGAGGACGGAGCCTACGAGCAGTACTTC.

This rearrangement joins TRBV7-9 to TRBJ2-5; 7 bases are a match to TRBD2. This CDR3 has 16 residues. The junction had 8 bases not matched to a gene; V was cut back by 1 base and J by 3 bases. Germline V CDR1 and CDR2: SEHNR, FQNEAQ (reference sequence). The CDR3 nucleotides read TGTGCCAGCAGCTTAGTTCTAGCGGATCCCGAAGAGACCCAGTACTTC. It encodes CASSLVLADPEETQYF.

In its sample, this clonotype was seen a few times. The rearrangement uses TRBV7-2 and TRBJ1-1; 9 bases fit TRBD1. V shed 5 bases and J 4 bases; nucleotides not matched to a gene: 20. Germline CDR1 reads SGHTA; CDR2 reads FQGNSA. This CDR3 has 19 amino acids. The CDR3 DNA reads TGTGCCAGCAGCGTTAGGAGCCGGGACAGGGTAGAGTTGGTCACTGAAGCTTTCTTT. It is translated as CASSVRSRDRVELVTEAFF.

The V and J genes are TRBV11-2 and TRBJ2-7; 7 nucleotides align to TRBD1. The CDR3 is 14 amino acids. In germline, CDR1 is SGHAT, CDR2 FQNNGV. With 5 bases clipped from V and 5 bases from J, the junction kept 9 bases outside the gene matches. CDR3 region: CASSTGTAGNEQYF. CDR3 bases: TGTGCCAGCAGCACCGGGACAGCCGGGAACGAGCAGTACTTC.

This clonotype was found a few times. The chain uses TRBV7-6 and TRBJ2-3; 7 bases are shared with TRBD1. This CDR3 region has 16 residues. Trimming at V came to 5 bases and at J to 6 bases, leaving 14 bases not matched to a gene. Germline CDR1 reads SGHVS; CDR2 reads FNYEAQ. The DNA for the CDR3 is TGTGCCAGCAGCGCGCGGACAGGACCGTACATCGATACGCAGTATTTT. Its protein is CASSARTGPYIDTQYF.

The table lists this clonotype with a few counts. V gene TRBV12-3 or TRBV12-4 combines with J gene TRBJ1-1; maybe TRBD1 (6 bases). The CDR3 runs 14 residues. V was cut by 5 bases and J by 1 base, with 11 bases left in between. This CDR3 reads CASSPLGGNTEAFF. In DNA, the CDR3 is TGTGCCAGCAGTCCCCTAGGGGGGAACACTGAAGCTTTCTTT.

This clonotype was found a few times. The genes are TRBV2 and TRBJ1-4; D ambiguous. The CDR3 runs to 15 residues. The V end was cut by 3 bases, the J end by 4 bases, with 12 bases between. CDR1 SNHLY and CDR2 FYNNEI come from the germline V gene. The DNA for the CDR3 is TGTGCCAGCAGTGAGCAGGACCGACTTAATGAAAAACTGTTTTTT. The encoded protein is CASSEQDRLNEKLFF.

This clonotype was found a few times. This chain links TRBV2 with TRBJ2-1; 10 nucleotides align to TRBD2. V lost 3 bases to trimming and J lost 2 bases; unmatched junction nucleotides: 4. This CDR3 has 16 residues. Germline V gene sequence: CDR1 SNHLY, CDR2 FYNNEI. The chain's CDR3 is CASSDLAGAAYNEQFF. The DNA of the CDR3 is TGTGCCAGCAGTGACCTAGCGGGGGCCGCCTACAATGAGCAGTTCTTC.

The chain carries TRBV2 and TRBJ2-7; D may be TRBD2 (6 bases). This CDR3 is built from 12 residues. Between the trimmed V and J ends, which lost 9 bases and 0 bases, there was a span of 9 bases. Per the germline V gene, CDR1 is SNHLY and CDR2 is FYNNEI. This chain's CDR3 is CARGLNSYEQYF. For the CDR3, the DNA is TGTGCCAGGGGACTGAACTCCTACGAGCAGTACTTC. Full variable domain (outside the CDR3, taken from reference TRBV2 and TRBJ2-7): EPEVTQTPSHQVTQMGQEVILRCVPISNHLYFYWYRQILGQKVEFLVSFYNNEISEKSEIFDDQFSVERPDGSNFTLKIRSTKLEDSAMYFCARGLNSYEQYFGPGTRLTVT.

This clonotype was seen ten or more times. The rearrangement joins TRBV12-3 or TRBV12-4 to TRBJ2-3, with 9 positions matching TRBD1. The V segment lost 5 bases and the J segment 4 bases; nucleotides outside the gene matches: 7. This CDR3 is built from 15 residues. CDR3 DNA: TGTGCCAGCAGTCCGGGACAGGGTCCCCCAGATACGCAGTATTTT. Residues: CASSPGQGPPDTQYF.

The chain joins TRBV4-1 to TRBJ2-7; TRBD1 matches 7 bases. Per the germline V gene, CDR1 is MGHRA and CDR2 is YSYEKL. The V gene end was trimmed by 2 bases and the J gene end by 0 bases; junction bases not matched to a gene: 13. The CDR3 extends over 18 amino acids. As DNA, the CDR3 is TGCGCCAGCAGCCAACGAATCCCGACAGGGTCCCTCTCCTACGAGCAGTACTTC. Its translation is CASSQRIPTGSLSYEQYF.

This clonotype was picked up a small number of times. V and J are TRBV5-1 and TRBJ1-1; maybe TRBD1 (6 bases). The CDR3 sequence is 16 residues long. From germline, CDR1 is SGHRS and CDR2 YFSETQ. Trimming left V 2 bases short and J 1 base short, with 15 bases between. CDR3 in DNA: TGCGCCAGCAGCTTTTCACACCCACAGGGGAACACTGAAGCTTTCTTT. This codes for CASSFSHPQGNTEAFF.

The CDR3 DNA reads as TGTGCCAGCAGTTACTCACGGGGTGTGGGCACAGATACGCAGTATTTT. Its translation: CASSYSRGVGTDTQYF. The V call is TRBV6-6, the J call TRBJ2-3; perhaps TRBD2 as D (5 bases). The CDR3 totals 16 residues. Germline-derived CDR1 and CDR2 are MNHNY and SVGAGI (reference sequence). The germline V and J ends were trimmed by 0 bases and 1 base, with 11 bases remaining between them.

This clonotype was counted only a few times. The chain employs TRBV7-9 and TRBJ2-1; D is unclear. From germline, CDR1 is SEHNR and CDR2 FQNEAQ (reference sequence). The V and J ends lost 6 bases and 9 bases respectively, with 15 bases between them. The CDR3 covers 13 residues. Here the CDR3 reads CASSSPERVEQFF. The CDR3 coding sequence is TGTGCCAGCAGTTCACCCGAGCGAGTTGAGCAGTTCTTC.

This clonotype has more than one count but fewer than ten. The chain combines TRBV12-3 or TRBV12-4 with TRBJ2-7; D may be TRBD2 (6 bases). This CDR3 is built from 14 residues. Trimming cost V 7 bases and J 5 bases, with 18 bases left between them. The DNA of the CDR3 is TGTGCCAGCACTCCGGGACTCACTCGCCACGAGCAGTACTTC. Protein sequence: CASTPGLTRHEQYF.

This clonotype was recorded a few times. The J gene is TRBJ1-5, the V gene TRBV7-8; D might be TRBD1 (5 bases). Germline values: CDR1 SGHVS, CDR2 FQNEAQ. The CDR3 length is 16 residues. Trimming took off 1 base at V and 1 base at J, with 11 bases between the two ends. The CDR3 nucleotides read TGTGCCAGCAGCTTAGTGGGACTGTTAAGCAATCAGCCCCAGCATTTT. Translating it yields CASSLVGLLSNQPQHF.

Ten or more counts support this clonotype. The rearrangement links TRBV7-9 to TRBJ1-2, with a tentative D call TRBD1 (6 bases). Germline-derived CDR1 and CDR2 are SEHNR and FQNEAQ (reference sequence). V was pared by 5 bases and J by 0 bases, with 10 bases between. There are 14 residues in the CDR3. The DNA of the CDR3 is TGTGCCAGCAGCCGGGACATATCTAACTATGGCTACACCTTC. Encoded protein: CASSRDISNYGYTF. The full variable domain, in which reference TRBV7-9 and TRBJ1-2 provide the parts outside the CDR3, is DTGVSQNPRHKITKRGQNVTFRCDPISEHNRLYWYRQTLGQGPEFLTYFQNEAQLEKSRLLSDRFSAERPKGSFSTLEIQRTEQGDSAMYLCASSRDISNYGYTFGSGTRLTVV.

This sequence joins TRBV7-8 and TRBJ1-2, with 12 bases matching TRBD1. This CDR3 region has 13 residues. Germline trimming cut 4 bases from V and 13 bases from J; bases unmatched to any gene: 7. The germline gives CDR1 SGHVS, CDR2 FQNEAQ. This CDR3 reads CASSSSTGQGATF. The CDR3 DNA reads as TGTGCCAGCAGCTCATCCACGGGACAGGGGGCCACCTTC.

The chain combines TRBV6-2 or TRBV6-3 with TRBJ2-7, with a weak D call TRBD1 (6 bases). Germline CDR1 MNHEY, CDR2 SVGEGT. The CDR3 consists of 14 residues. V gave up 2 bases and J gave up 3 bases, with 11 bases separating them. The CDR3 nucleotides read TGTGCCAGCAGTTACGGGGGCCAGATCTACGAGCAGTACTTC. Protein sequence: CASSYGGQIYEQYF.

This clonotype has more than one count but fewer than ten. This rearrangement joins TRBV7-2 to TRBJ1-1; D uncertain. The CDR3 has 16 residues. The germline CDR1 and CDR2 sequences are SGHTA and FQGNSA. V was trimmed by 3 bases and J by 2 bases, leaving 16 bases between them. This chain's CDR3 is CASSFKIGLLNTEAFF. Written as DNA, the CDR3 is TGTGCCAGCAGCTTTAAGATTGGTCTCTTAAACACTGAAGCTTTCTTT.

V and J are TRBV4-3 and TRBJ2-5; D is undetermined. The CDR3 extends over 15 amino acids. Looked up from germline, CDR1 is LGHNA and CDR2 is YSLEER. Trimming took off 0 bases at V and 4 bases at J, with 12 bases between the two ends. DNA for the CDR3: TGCGCCAGCAGCCAAGATAGACGGGTGCGAGAGACCCAGTACTTC. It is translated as CASSQDRRVRETQYF.

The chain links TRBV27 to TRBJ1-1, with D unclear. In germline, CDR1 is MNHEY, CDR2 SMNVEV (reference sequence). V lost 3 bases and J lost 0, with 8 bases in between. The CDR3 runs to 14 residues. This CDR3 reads CASSFGNMNTEAFF. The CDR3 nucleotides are TGTGCCAGCAGTTTTGGGAATATGAACACTGAAGCTTTCTTT.

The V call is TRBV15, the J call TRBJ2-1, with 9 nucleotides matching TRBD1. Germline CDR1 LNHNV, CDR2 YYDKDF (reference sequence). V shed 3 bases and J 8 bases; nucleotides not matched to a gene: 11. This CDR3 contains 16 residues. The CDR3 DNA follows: TGTGCCACCAGCAGGGGGTCCGGGACAGGGTTCGATGAGCAGTTCTTC. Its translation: CATSRGSGTGFDEQFF.

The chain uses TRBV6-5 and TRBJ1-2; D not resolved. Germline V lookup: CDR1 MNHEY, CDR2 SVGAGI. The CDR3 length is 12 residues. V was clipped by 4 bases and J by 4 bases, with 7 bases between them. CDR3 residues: CASSSAVYGYTF. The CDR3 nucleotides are TGTGCCAGCAGTTCAGCCGTCTATGGCTACACCTTC.